Shown below are 28 T cell receptor beta chains from a single sample sequenced in a study of T cells after yellow fever vaccination. MiXCR was run by TCRdb on the 5' RACE reads, yielding one entry per CDR3 protein. The sample consists of around 310,000 distinct CDR3 sequences, around 4% of them appearing once. The sequenced sample was PBMCs, obtained on the day of the yellow fever booster vaccination. The receptors were gathered from a man between 18 and 35 years old who received the YFV17D yellow fever vaccine.

V and J are TRBV2 and TRBJ2-7; the match to TRBD1 covers 10 bases. The junction had 6 bases not matched to a gene; V was cut back by 9 bases and J by 1 base. Germline assignment: CDR1 SNHLY and CDR2 FYNNEI. This CDR3 comprises 14 residues. CDR3 in amino acids: CARGDRGSSYEQYF. As DNA, the CDR3 is TGTGCCAGAGGGGACAGGGGTTCATCCTACGAGCAGTACTTC.

J is TRBJ2-1 and V is TRBV14; 11 positions match TRBD2. Losses at the gene ends were 6 bases for V and 3 bases for J; bases not matched to a gene: 4. Germline CDR1 is SGHDN and CDR2 is FVKESK. This CDR3 is built from 15 residues. The CDR3: CASRGTSGGYNEQFF. As DNA, the CDR3 is TGTGCCAGCAGAGGCACTAGCGGGGGCTACAATGAGCAGTTCTTC.

This clonotype came up many times. The chain carries TRBV12-3 or TRBV12-4 and TRBJ2-1; the D is unclear. V was shortened by 1 base and J by 10 bases, with 14 bases between the two germline ends. CDR3 length equals 14 residues. The CDR3, as DNA: TGTGCCAGCAGTTTAGTTGGCGGAACTGGGGAGCAGTTCTTC. Its protein product is CASSLVGGTGEQFF.

This clonotype has a handful of counts. V is TRBV7-6 and J is TRBJ2-2, with a tentative D call TRBD2 (7 bases). This CDR3 region has 17 residues. CDR1 is SGHVS and CDR2 is FNYEAQ in the germline V gene. V lost 5 bases to trimming and J lost 4 bases, with 20 bases between them. CDR3 loop: CASSLPPGGSSTGELFF. CDR3 DNA sequence: TGTGCCAGCAGCCTTCCCCCGGGGGGCAGTAGCACCGGGGAGCTGTTTTTT.

This clonotype was observed at least ten times. The chain's CDR3 is CASSSLSYEQYF. The CDR3 DNA reads as TGTGCCAGCAGCTCATTATCATACGAGCAGTACTTC. The J gene is TRBJ2-7, the V gene TRBV7-9; D gene ambiguous. The CDR3 loop spans 12 amino acids. Germline V gene lookup returns CDR1 SEHNR and CDR2 FQNEAQ (reference sequence). Trimming shortened V by 4 bases and J by 4 bases, and 8 bases separated the two germline ends.

This clonotype was counted many times. The rearrangement uses TRBV5-1 and TRBJ2-7; the D call may be TRBD1 or TRBD2 (6 bases each). This CDR3 contains 14 residues. CDR1 SGHRS and CDR2 YFSETQ come from the germline V gene. Trimming took 4 bases from V and 4 from J, leaving 15 bases between them. CDR3 loop: CASSPGAGAYEQYF. CDR3 DNA: TGCGCCAGCAGCCCGGGGGCAGGGGCTTACGAGCAGTACTTC.

This clonotype was counted between two and nine times. The chain joins TRBV4-3 to TRBJ2-1; either TRBD1 or TRBD2 may fit D (5 bases each). The V end lost 2 bases, the J end lost 7 bases, and 12 bases lay between the germline ends. The germline gives CDR1 LGHNA, CDR2 YSLEER. CDR3 length: 14 residues. The CDR3 protein is CASSQSRGWNEQFF. DNA for the CDR3: TGCGCCAGCAGCCAATCGAGGGGTTGGAATGAGCAGTTCTTC.

The gene calls are TRBV6-5 and TRBJ2-2; 9 nucleotides line up with TRBD2. Trimming cost V 6 bases and J 6 bases; bases outside gene matches: 8. The length of the CDR3 is 15 residues. Germline V gene sequence: CDR1 MNHEY, CDR2 SVGAGI. The CDR3 sequence: CASSSSLAGAGELFF. CDR3 in DNA: TGTGCCAGCAGCTCCTCTTTAGCGGGGGCCGGGGAGCTGTTTTTT.

This clonotype was detected many times. V is TRBV6-6 and J is TRBJ1-1; D remains unclear. CDR3 length: 14 residues. Between the trimmed V and J ends, which lost 0 bases and 2 bases, there was a span of 7 bases. Per the germline V gene, CDR1 is MNHNY and CDR2 is SVGAGI (reference sequence). In DNA, the CDR3 is TGTGCCAGCAGTTACTCTGGCCTAAACACTGAAGCTTTCTTT. It translates to CASSYSGLNTEAFF.

This clonotype was detected many times. The rearrangement links TRBV11-2 to TRBJ1-5; D unresolved. V was cut by 3 bases and J by 8 bases, with 11 bases left in between. Looked up from germline, CDR1 is SGHAT and CDR2 is FQNNGV. The CDR3 spans 13 residues. CDR3 region: CASSFSHGEPQHF. CDR3 sequence (DNA): TGTGCCAGCAGCTTTTCCCATGGGGAGCCCCAGCATTTT.

This clonotype was recorded at least ten times. The rearrangement joins TRBV7-2 to TRBJ1-6, with D unclear. Germline-derived CDR1 and CDR2 are SGHTA and FQGNSA. CDR3 length equals 16 residues. V lost 3 bases to trimming and J lost 0 bases, with 9 bases between them. This CDR3 reads CASSLTLGSYNSPLHF. CDR3 bases: TGTGCCAGCAGCTTGACGTTAGGCTCCTATAATTCACCCCTCCACTTT.

The sample holds a few counts of this clonotype. The V call is TRBV6-6, the J call TRBJ2-4, with a weak D call TRBD2 (5 bases). V was trimmed by 6 bases and J by 13 bases, leaving 19 bases between them. CDR3 size: 13 residues. Germline loops: CDR1 MNHNY, CDR2 SVGAGI (reference sequence). CDR3 DNA: TGTGCCAGCAGCCAAGAACTGGAGGACGACCAGTACTTC. This sequence encodes CASSQELEDDQYF.

The rearrangement links TRBV3-1 to TRBJ1-1; D is undetermined. The germline gives CDR1 LGHDT, CDR2 YNNKEL (reference sequence). The CDR3 runs 17 residues. With 4 bases removed from V and 3 bases from J, the gap between germline ends came to 21 bases. The CDR3 spells CASSPRQAALGDTEAFF. The CDR3 nucleotides are TGTGCCAGCAGCCCCCGGCAGGCGGCCCTTGGAGACACTGAAGCTTTCTTT.

This clonotype was counted ten times or more. This chain links TRBV7-2 with TRBJ2-1, with D possibly called TRBD1 or TRBD2 (6 bases each). Per germline, CDR1 SGHTA and CDR2 FQGNSA. The V end lost 3 bases, the J end lost 8 bases, and 23 bases lay between the germline ends. The CDR3 extends over 17 amino acids. CDR3 sequence reads: CASSFGLRGAGADEQFF. The CDR3 DNA is TGTGCCAGCAGCTTCGGGTTAAGGGGGGCAGGGGCCGATGAGCAGTTCTTC. Combining the CDR3 with reference TRBV7-2 and TRBJ2-1 gives the whole variable domain GAGVSQSPSNKVTEKGKDVELRCDPISGHTALYWYRQSLGQGLEFLIYFQGNSAPDKSGLPSDRFSAERTGGSVSTLTIQRTQQEDSAVYLCASSFGLRGAGADEQFFGPGTRLTVL.

Concerning this clonotype: This sequence may be a read error, since a much larger clone differs from it by one base. The chain links TRBV7-9 to TRBJ2-7; D call uncertain. The CDR3 extends over 11 amino acids. CDR1 SEHNR and CDR2 FQNEAQ come from the germline V gene (reference sequence). Trimming stripped 8 bases from V and 6 bases from J, with 11 bases between. The CDR3 sequence is CASCVRREQYF. The CDR3 bases are TGTGCCAGCTGCGTCCGTCGCGAGCAGTACTTC.

This clonotype occurred many times. The chain employs TRBV4-2 and TRBJ1-2; unclear D gene. Germline loops: CDR1 LGHNA, CDR2 YNFKEQ. V lost 6 bases, J lost 7 bases, and 18 bases lay in between. This CDR3 has 14 amino acids. CDR3 in amino acids: CASRPLGGERGYTF. CDR3 DNA sequence: TGTGCCAGCAGACCCCTGGGTGGAGAACGTGGCTACACCTTC.

The chain recombines TRBV9 with TRBJ1-5; 7 nucleotides align to TRBD1. The CDR3 is 20 amino acids. Germline V CDR1 and CDR2: SGDLS, YYNGEE. The trim removed 4 bases at V and 2 bases at J, leaving 21 bases unmatched. The CDR3 spells CASSTCPVTGTKNGNQPQHF. In DNA, the CDR3 is TGTGCCAGCAGCACCTGCCCTGTGACAGGGACGAAAAATGGCAATCAGCCCCAGCATTTT.

This clonotype turned up a few times. The CDR3 reads CASSQVAGNTGELFF. The CDR3 DNA is TGCGCCAGCAGCCAAGTTGCAGGGAACACCGGGGAGCTGTTTTTT. The V call is TRBV4-1, the J call TRBJ2-2, with D unclear. This CDR3 contains 15 residues. From germline, CDR1 is MGHRA and CDR2 YSYEKL. With 1 base removed from V and 1 base from J, the gap between germline ends came to 7 bases.

This clonotype was counted only a few times. V usage is TRBV12-3 or TRBV12-4 and J usage is TRBJ2-1; D is ambiguous. The V and J ends lost 2 bases and 7 bases respectively, with 9 bases between them. This CDR3 contains 13 residues. The CDR3 sequence is CASSLQQPNEQFF. The CDR3 DNA reads TGTGCCAGCAGTTTACAACAGCCTAATGAGCAGTTCTTC.

Only a few counts were recorded for this clonotype. The V and J genes are TRBV15 and TRBJ2-1; D not certain. Per the germline V gene, CDR1 is LNHNV and CDR2 is YYDKDF (reference sequence). The CDR3 has 16 residues. V lost 3 bases and J 0 bases, leaving 12 bases between the germline ends. The CDR3 bases are TGTGCCACCAGCAGTGAAACCATGAGCTCCTACAATGAGCAGTTCTTC. Translation: CATSSETMSSYNEQFF. The whole variable domain, filled in from reference TRBV15 and TRBJ2-1, reads DAMVIQNPRYQVTQFGKPVTLSCSQTLNHNVMYWYQQKSSQAPKLLFHYYDKDFNNEADTPDNFQSRRPNTSFCFLDIRSPGLGDTAMYLCATSSETMSSYNEQFFGPGTRLTVL.

This clonotype occurred many times. This chain connects TRBV6-2 or TRBV6-3 to TRBJ2-7, with D hard to call. With 5 bases removed from V and 3 bases from J, the gap between germline ends came to 8 bases. Germline V gene sequence: CDR1 MNHEY, CDR2 SVGEGT. The CDR3 loop spans 12 amino acids. The DNA of the CDR3 is TGTGCCAGCAGTACCCCTTACTACGAGCAGTACTTC. This sequence encodes CASSTPYYEQYF.

This clonotype has a count of ten or more. V usage is TRBV7-9 and J usage is TRBJ1-6, with 8 bases lining up with TRBD1. In germline, CDR1 is SEHNR, CDR2 FQNEAQ (reference sequence). After removal of 6 bases from V and 5 bases from J, the junction contained 9 bases not matched to a gene. The CDR3 is 16 residues long. CDR3 amino acids: CASRPGQGKDNSPLHF. The DNA of the CDR3 is TGTGCCAGCAGGCCCGGACAGGGCAAGGATAATTCACCCCTCCACTTT.

This clonotype was counted at least ten times. V usage is TRBV20-1 and J usage is TRBJ1-1; D not certain. CDR3 size: 13 residues. CDR1 DFQATT and CDR2 SNEGSKA come from the germline V gene (reference sequence). Trimming stripped 0 bases from V and 1 base from J, with 6 bases between. The chain's CDR3 is CSARDPWNTEAFF. CDR3 DNA: TGCAGTGCTAGAGACCCATGGAACACTGAAGCTTTCTTT.

This clonotype was recorded many times. The chain uses TRBV4-1 and TRBJ1-5; D not resolved. Germline CDR1 and CDR2: MGHRA and YSYEKL. This CDR3 comprises 15 residues. V lost 4 bases, J lost 4 bases, and 14 bases lay in between. The CDR3 sequence: CASSLVPGRNQPQHF. The CDR3 DNA reads as TGCGCCAGCAGCCTCGTTCCCGGGCGTAATCAGCCCCAGCATTTT.

This clonotype appeared many times. The chain links TRBV6-6 to TRBJ1-3; D may be TRBD1 (5 bases). The CDR3 has 15 amino acids. Trimming stripped 5 bases from V and 2 bases from J, with 13 bases between. CDR1 and CDR2 (germline): MNHNY, SVGAGI (reference sequence). The CDR3 DNA reads as TGTGCCAGCAGTGCGGGGGGGGTCGCTGGAAACACCATATATTTT. Protein: CASSAGGVAGNTIYF.

This clonotype showed up many times. The chain has TRBV3-1 and TRBJ1-2; unclear D gene. The CDR3 has 12 residues. The germline V and J ends were trimmed by 3 bases and 8 bases, with 10 bases remaining between them. Germline V lookup: CDR1 LGHDT, CDR2 YNNKEL (reference sequence). The CDR3 sequence is CASSHESRGYTF. The CDR3 nucleotides are TGTGCCAGCAGCCACGAGAGTCGGGGCTACACCTTC.

This clonotype occurred many times. The rearrangement joins TRBV18 to TRBJ2-5; D is ambiguous. V was shortened by 2 bases and J by 5 bases, with 12 bases between the two germline ends. In germline, CDR1 is KGHSH, CDR2 LQKENI. The CDR3 runs 14 residues. CDR3 bases: TGTGCCAGCTCACCAAAGGTCTTGTCCGAGACCCAGTACTTC. Residues: CASSPKVLSETQYF.

This clonotype was counted ten times or more. The chain joins TRBV27 to TRBJ2-5, with D perhaps given as TRBD1 or TRBD2 (6 bases each). Per germline, CDR1 MNHEY and CDR2 SMNVEV (reference sequence). V was shortened by 6 bases and J by 4 bases, with 18 bases between the two germline ends. This CDR3 contains 15 residues. The CDR3 here is CASSPPSGARETQYF. The CDR3 DNA is TGTGCCAGCAGCCCCCCGTCGGGGGCGCGAGAGACCCAGTACTTC.